These T cell receptor beta chains were read from a single sample in a study of shared clonotypes between healthy human individuals. TCRdb's table, derived via immunoSEQ multiplex PCR, lists solely in-frame clones and lacks some. The sample consists of over a million clones, under 99% of them appearing once. Material for sequencing was naive CD4+ T cells sorted from blood. These receptors came from a young man in good health. Both conserved end residues are part of each CDR3. Fields, in order: J gene, V gene, D gene, CDR3 length, clone size, CDR3 DNA, CDR3 protein. A D gene is named only where the DNA matches it firmly. Clone sizes are given selectively: once, few, many, or a class where the clone is expanded.

J gene: TRBJ2-3; V gene: TRBV6-6; D gene: TRBD2; CDR3 length: 16; clone size: -; CDR3 DNA: TGTGCCAGCAGTTACCAGACTAGCGGGAGCGCAGATACGCAGTATTTT; CDR3 protein: CASSYQTSGSADTQYF
J gene: TRBJ2-1; V gene: TRBV28; D gene: TRBD1; CDR3 length: 15; clone size: -; CDR3 DNA: TGTGCCAGCAGTTTGGGGACAGGGTTGGACAATGAGCAGTTCTTC; CDR3 protein: CASSLGTGLDNEQFF
J gene: TRBJ2-5; V gene: TRBV14; D gene: TRBD2; CDR3 length: 17; clone size: -; CDR3 DNA: TGTGCCAGCAGCCTCAGGAAGACTAGCGGGAGTTATGAGACCCAGTACTTC; CDR3 protein: CASSLRKTSGSYETQYF
J gene: TRBJ2-2; V gene: TRBV13; D gene: -; CDR3 length: 13; clone size: -; CDR3 DNA: TGTGCCAGCAGCTTAATTTCCTCCCGGGAGCTGTTTTTT; CDR3 protein: CASSLISSRELFF
J gene: TRBJ2-2; V gene: TRBV2; D gene: TRBD2; CDR3 length: 17; clone size: -; CDR3 DNA: TGTGCCACCATAGCGGGAGGAATAGGGTCGAACACCGGGGAGCTGTTTTTT; CDR3 protein: CATIAGGIGSNTGELFF
J gene: TRBJ2-1; V gene: TRBV11-2; D gene: TRBD2; CDR3 length: 17; clone size: -; CDR3 DNA: TGTGCCAGCAGCTTAGTAAACGGGCTAGCGGGCCGAAATGAGCAGTTCTTC; CDR3 protein: CASSLVNGLAGRNEQFF
J gene: TRBJ2-1; V gene: TRBV9; D gene: TRBD2; CDR3 length: 16; clone size: -; CDR3 DNA: TGTGCCAGCAGCACTCTTAGCGGGAGCTCCTACAATGAGCAGTTCTTC; CDR3 protein: CASSTLSGSSYNEQFF
J gene: TRBJ2-1; V gene: TRBV5-1; D gene: TRBD2; CDR3 length: 17; clone size: -; CDR3 DNA: TGCGCCAGTGCCCCGGGACTAGCGGGAGCCTCCTACAATGAGCAGTTCTTC; CDR3 protein: CASAPGLAGASYNEQFF
J gene: TRBJ2-5; V gene: TRBV4-3; D gene: -; CDR3 length: 13; clone size: -; CDR3 DNA: TGCGCCAGCAGCCCCTCTTTGGGGGAGACCCAGTACTTC; CDR3 protein: CASSPSLGETQYF
J gene: TRBJ2-3; V gene: TRBV28; D gene: -; CDR3 length: 13; clone size: -; CDR3 DNA: TGTGCCAGCAGTGAAACGTGGGCTGCTACGCAGTATTTT; CDR3 protein: CASSETWAATQYF
J gene: TRBJ1-1; V gene: TRBV7-2; D gene: TRBD1; CDR3 length: 14; clone size: -; CDR3 DNA: TGTGCCAGCAGCCCAGGACAGGGGAACACTGAAGCTTTCTTT; CDR3 protein: CASSPGQGNTEAFF
J gene: TRBJ2-1; V gene: TRBV5-1; D gene: TRBD1; CDR3 length: 14; clone size: -; CDR3 DNA: TGCGCCAGCAGCTTTATCCGGGACAGGGTCGAGCAGTTCTTC; CDR3 protein: CASSFIRDRVEQFF
J gene: TRBJ2-7; V gene: TRBV5-1; D gene: TRBD1; CDR3 length: 13; clone size: -; CDR3 DNA: TGCGCCAGCTCGGGGGACAGGGGCTTCGAGCAGTACTTC; CDR3 protein: CASSGDRGFEQYF
J gene: TRBJ1-1; V gene: TRBV19; D gene: -; CDR3 length: 14; clone size: -; CDR3 DNA: TGTGCCAGTTCGATAAGCCAGGGGAACACTGAAGCTTTCTTT; CDR3 protein: CASSISQGNTEAFF
J gene: TRBJ2-3; V gene: TRBV5-8; D gene: -; CDR3 length: 15; clone size: -; CDR3 DNA: TGTGCCAGCAGCTTGTACAGGGCTTTCACAGATACGCAGTATTTT; CDR3 protein: CASSLYRAFTDTQYF
J gene: TRBJ2-1; V gene: TRBV29-1; D gene: TRBD1; CDR3 length: 13; clone size: once; CDR3 DNA: TGCAGCGTCAGGGACAGGGTTCCCAATGAGCAGTTCTTC; CDR3 protein: CSVRDRVPNEQFF
J gene: TRBJ2-7; V gene: TRBV7-7; D gene: -; CDR3 length: 13; clone size: -; CDR3 DNA: TGTGCTAGCAGCTTAGGGAAATCCTACGAGCAGTACTTC; CDR3 protein: CASSLGKSYEQYF
J gene: TRBJ2-3; V gene: TRBV5-1; D gene: -; CDR3 length: 15; clone size: -; CDR3 DNA: TGCGCCAGCAGCTTGGCTGCGGGATCAAGAGATACGCAGTATTTT; CDR3 protein: CASSLAAGSRDTQYF
J gene: TRBJ2-5; V gene: TRBV19; D gene: -; CDR3 length: 15; clone size: -; CDR3 DNA: TGTGCCAGTAGTACAAAGACGGGGCCCCAAGAGACCCAGTACTTC; CDR3 protein: CASSTKTGPQETQYF
J gene: TRBJ1-2; V gene: TRBV30; D gene: -; CDR3 length: 12; clone size: -; CDR3 DNA: TGTGCCCGAACCGGGCCTCCGGATGGCTACACCTTC; CDR3 protein: CARTGPPDGYTF
J gene: TRBJ2-7; V gene: TRBV11-2; D gene: -; CDR3 length: 15; clone size: -; CDR3 DNA: TGTGCCAGCAGCTTATCCGGGACCCAATCCTACGAGCAGTACTTC; CDR3 protein: CASSLSGTQSYEQYF
J gene: TRBJ2-2; V gene: TRBV7-2; D gene: TRBD2; CDR3 length: 16; clone size: -; CDR3 DNA: TGTGCCAGCAGCCTATTAGCGGGAGGTTACACCGGGGAGCTGTTTTTT; CDR3 protein: CASSLLAGGYTGELFF
J gene: TRBJ1-2; V gene: TRBV28; D gene: -; CDR3 length: 14; clone size: -; CDR3 DNA: TGTGCCAGCAGTTTCGACCGGGACACCTATGGCTACACCTTC; CDR3 protein: CASSFDRDTYGYTF
J gene: TRBJ2-7; V gene: TRBV29-1; D gene: -; CDR3 length: 12; clone size: -; CDR3 DNA: TGCAGCGTTCAGGAAGGTCCCTACGAGCAGTACTTC; CDR3 protein: CSVQEGPYEQYF
J gene: TRBJ2-1; V gene: TRBV11-2; D gene: TRBD2; CDR3 length: 16; clone size: -; CDR3 DNA: TGTGCCAGCAGCCTCCAATTGATAGCGGGATTCAATGAGCAGTTCTTC; CDR3 protein: CASSLQLIAGFNEQFF
J gene: TRBJ2-7; V gene: TRBV12-5; D gene: -; CDR3 length: 15; clone size: -; CDR3 DNA: TGTGCTAGTGGTTTGGACCCAAGGGGGGGCTGGGAGCAGTACTTC; CDR3 protein: CASGLDPRGGWEQYF
J gene: TRBJ2-7; V gene: TRBV9; D gene: TRBD2; CDR3 length: 17; clone size: -; CDR3 DNA: TGTGCCAGCAGCCCCGCGGTGAGGACTAGCGACGGGTACGAGCAGTACTTC; CDR3 protein: CASSPAVRTSDGYEQYF
J gene: TRBJ1-1; V gene: TRBV18; D gene: -; CDR3 length: 11; clone size: -; CDR3 DNA: TGTGCCAGCTCACCAAAAACTGAAGCTTTCTTT; CDR3 protein: CASSPKTEAFF
J gene: TRBJ2-7; V gene: TRBV9; D gene: TRBD2; CDR3 length: 17; clone size: -; CDR3 DNA: TGTGCCAGCAGCGTAGGGACTAGCGGGAGTCCTGCCCACGAGCAGTACTTC; CDR3 protein: CASSVGTSGSPAHEQYF
J gene: TRBJ2-2; V gene: TRBV5-1; D gene: -; CDR3 length: 16; clone size: -; CDR3 DNA: TGCGCCAGCAGCTTGATCTTGGGCGCGAACACCGGGGAGCTGTTTTTT; CDR3 protein: CASSLILGANTGELFF
J gene: TRBJ1-3; V gene: TRBV6-5; D gene: -; CDR3 length: 15; clone size: -; CDR3 DNA: TGTGCCAGCAGTTTGGGCGGTACCTCTGGAAACACCATATATTTT; CDR3 protein: CASSLGGTSGNTIYF
J gene: TRBJ1-2; V gene: TRBV9; D gene: -; CDR3 length: 13; clone size: -; CDR3 DNA: TGTGCCAGCAGCGTAGTTCCTAACTATGGCTACACCTTC; CDR3 protein: CASSVVPNYGYTF
J gene: TRBJ1-4; V gene: TRBV28; D gene: -; CDR3 length: 13; clone size: -; CDR3 DNA: TGTGCCAGCAGGCAATCGGGGCGAGGCGTTCTGTTTTTT; CDR3 protein: CASRQSGRGVLFF
J gene: TRBJ2-2; V gene: TRBV5-4; D gene: TRBD2; CDR3 length: 20; clone size: -; CDR3 DNA: TGTGCCAGCAGCGCCCGACAGGGTACCGGGACTAGCGGGACAATCGGGGAGCTGTTTTTT; CDR3 protein: CASSARQGTGTSGTIGELFF
J gene: TRBJ2-7; V gene: TRBV28; D gene: TRBD2; CDR3 length: 15; clone size: -; CDR3 DNA: TGTGCCAGCAGTCCGAGACTAGCGGGAGTCAACGAGCAGTACTTC; CDR3 protein: CASSPRLAGVNEQYF
J gene: TRBJ2-2; V gene: TRBV27; D gene: TRBD1; CDR3 length: 16; clone size: -; CDR3 DNA: TGTGCCAGCACCATTCTTACCGGGACAGGGGCCGGGGAGCTGTTTTTT; CDR3 protein: CASTILTGTGAGELFF
J gene: TRBJ2-1; V gene: TRBV4-2; D gene: TRBD1; CDR3 length: 17; clone size: -; CDR3 DNA: TGTGCCAGCAGCCAAACCCCGACAGGGGGCGAAGGCAATGAGCAGTTCTTC; CDR3 protein: CASSQTPTGGEGNEQFF
J gene: TRBJ2-7; V gene: TRBV11-2; D gene: TRBD2; CDR3 length: 18; clone size: -; CDR3 DNA: TGTGCCAGCAGCTTAGTTGCGACTAGCGGGAGCTGGTCCTACGAGCAGTACTTC; CDR3 protein: CASSLVATSGSWSYEQYF
J gene: TRBJ1-3; V gene: TRBV15; D gene: -; CDR3 length: 13; clone size: -; CDR3 DNA: TGTGCCACCAGCAGAGATGGAAGAAACACCATATATTTT; CDR3 protein: CATSRDGRNTIYF
J gene: TRBJ2-1; V gene: TRBV7-2; D gene: -; CDR3 length: 15; clone size: -; CDR3 DNA: TGTGCCAGCAGCTTATCGGCCGGGAGTTTTAATGAGCAGTTCTTC; CDR3 protein: CASSLSAGSFNEQFF
J gene: TRBJ2-3; V gene: TRBV6-5; D gene: -; CDR3 length: 12; clone size: -; CDR3 DNA: TGTGCGACTATAGCGGGCACAGATACGCAGTATTTT; CDR3 protein: CATIAGTDTQYF
J gene: TRBJ1-1; V gene: TRBV18; D gene: -; CDR3 length: 14; clone size: -; CDR3 DNA: TGTGCCAGCTCACCCGGAGCCTTGAGCACTGAAGCTTTCTTT; CDR3 protein: CASSPGALSTEAFF
J gene: TRBJ2-4; V gene: TRBV11-3; D gene: -; CDR3 length: 15; clone size: -; CDR3 DNA: TGTGCCAGCAGCCGAGACGAGAGGGGTAAAAACATTCAGTACTTC; CDR3 protein: CASSRDERGKNIQYF
J gene: TRBJ2-5; V gene: TRBV5-8; D gene: TRBD2; CDR3 length: 16; clone size: -; CDR3 DNA: TGTGCCAGCAGCTTGGCGCTTGGGCTAGCGGGAGACACCCAGTACTTC; CDR3 protein: CASSLALGLAGDTQYF
J gene: TRBJ2-7; V gene: TRBV7-9; D gene: TRBD2; CDR3 length: 15; clone size: -; CDR3 DNA: TGTGCCAGCAGTTCAAGGCGGACTAGCGATTACGAGCAGTACTTC; CDR3 protein: CASSSRRTSDYEQYF
J gene: TRBJ2-5; V gene: TRBV5-1; D gene: -; CDR3 length: 13; clone size: -; CDR3 DNA: TGCGCCAGCAGCTTGGGTAACGGGGAGACCCAGTACTTC; CDR3 protein: CASSLGNGETQYF
J gene: TRBJ2-3; V gene: TRBV27; D gene: TRBD2; CDR3 length: 13; clone size: -; CDR3 DNA: TGTGCCAGCCGGGAGGGAGGGTTGGATACGCAGTATTTT; CDR3 protein: CASREGGLDTQYF
J gene: TRBJ1-1; V gene: TRBV25-1; D gene: -; CDR3 length: 13; clone size: once; CDR3 DNA: TGTGCCAGCAGTCAACAGGGACTCACTGAAGCTTTCTTT; CDR3 protein: CASSQQGLTEAFF
J gene: TRBJ1-1; V gene: TRBV28; D gene: -; CDR3 length: 15; clone size: -; CDR3 DNA: TGTGCCAGCAGACCCAGGACCGGCGGCTACACTGAAGCTTTCTTT; CDR3 protein: CASRPRTGGYTEAFF
J gene: TRBJ2-7; V gene: TRBV10-3; D gene: -; CDR3 length: 14; clone size: -; CDR3 DNA: TGTGCCATCAGTGAGTCCAGGACAGACACAGGGCAGTACTTC; CDR3 protein: CAISESRTDTGQYF